This is a list of T cell receptor beta chains from one sample in a study of blood T cell repertoires in COVID-19. Measured with immunoSEQ multiplex PCR; TCRdb has only the in-frame clones, and not every one. The repertoire consists of 300,000 to 350,000 clones, with 85% to 90% occurring once and the leading ten covering under 1.1%. The sample comprised peripheral blood. The source is a woman aged 40 to 49 with COVID-19, enrolled during active disease. CDR3s include the opening cysteine and the closing phenylalanine or tryptophan. A D gene is named only where the DNA matches it firmly. Some rows mark clone size as missing; the rest say once, few, many or name a class of expanded clone.

>TRBV4-2|16|NA|NA|TRBJ1-2
CASSQDPHGANYGYTF
TGTGCCAGCAGCCAAGACCCTCACGGAGCTAACTATGGCTACACCTTC
>TRBV6-4|14|NA|once|TRBJ2-2
CASSEAGVTGELFF
TGTGCCAGCAGTGAGGCAGGGGTCACCGGGGAGCTGTTTTTT
>TRBV15|14|NA|NA|TRBJ1-5
CATSSRVQNQPQHF
TGTGCCACCAGCAGCCGGGTCCAAAATCAGCCCCAGCATTTT
>TRBV27|15|TRBD2|NA|TRBJ2-3
CASSPRLAGADTQYF
TGTGCCAGCAGTCCTCGACTAGCGGGAGCAGATACGCAGTATTTT
>TRBV2|14|NA|few|TRBJ2-5
CASSVRGLQETQYF
TGTGCCAGCAGTGTTAGAGGGTTACAAGAGACCCAGTACTTC
>TRBV5-1|15|TRBD2|NA|TRBJ2-1
CASSLLSGRGDEQFF
TGCGCCAGCAGCTTGTTAAGCGGGAGAGGGGATGAGCAGTTCTTC
>TRBV28|15|TRBD2|NA|TRBJ2-3
CASRGLVIGTDTQYF
TGTGCCAGCAGGGGACTAGTTATTGGGACAGATACGCAGTATTTT
>TRBV28|14|TRBD2|NA|TRBJ2-7
CASPGGGYSYEQYF
TGTGCCAGTCCGGGAGGGGGTTACTCCTACGAGCAGTACTTC
>TRBV6-5|13|NA|NA|TRBJ1-1
CASSYRGFSEAFF
TGTGCCAGCAGTTACAGAGGGTTCTCTGAAGCTTTCTTT
>TRBV24-1|13|NA|NA|TRBJ1-1
CATSDSGNTEAFF
TGTGCCACCAGTGATTCGGGTAACACTGAAGCTTTCTTT
>TRBV27|14|NA|NA|TRBJ1-2
CASSLSRGGGYYTF
TGTGCCAGCAGTTTATCAAGAGGGGGGGGCTACTACACCTTC
>TRBV7-2|17|NA|NA|TRBJ1-6
CASSLEPIAYYNSPLHF
TGTGCCAGCAGCTTAGAGCCTATAGCATACTATAATTCACCCCTCCACTTT
>TRBV9|14|NA|NA|TRBJ1-5
CASSTTGLGQPQHF
TGTGCCAGCAGCACTACAGGGCTGGGGCAGCCCCAGCATTTT
>TRBV9|17|TRBD2|NA|TRBJ2-5
CASSVDPSGGLQETQYF
TGTGCCAGCAGCGTAGATCCTAGCGGGGGCCTCCAAGAGACCCAGTACTTC
>TRBV7-6|18|NA|NA|TRBJ2-1
CASSLREEPRLRGNEQFF
TGTGCCAGCAGCTTAAGAGAGGAACCGAGACTCCGAGGCAATGAGCAGTTCTTC
>TRBV7-6|15|TRBD1|NA|TRBJ1-1
CASSRLDRLNTEAFF
TGTGCCAGCAGCCGCTTGGACAGGTTGAACACTGAAGCTTTCTTT
>TRBV2|12|NA|NA|TRBJ2-5
CASGRVPETQYF
TGTGCCAGCGGCAGGGTCCCAGAGACCCAGTACTTC
>TRBV7-2|19|TRBD2|NA|TRBJ2-1
CASSYSGTSGGSRYNEQFF
TGTGCCAGCAGCTATTCCGGGACTAGCGGGGGGTCGAGATACAATGAGCAGTTCTTC
>TRBV19|15|TRBD1|NA|TRBJ1-1
CASSAGQGMNTEAFF
TGTGCCAGTAGTGCCGGACAGGGAATGAACACTGAAGCTTTCTTT
>TRBV15|14|NA|NA|TRBJ1-1
CATSRDSVPGEAFF
TGTGCCACCAGCAGAGATTCGGTCCCAGGTGAAGCTTTCTTT
>TRBV15|14|NA|NA|TRBJ2-1
CATSRAGGANEQFF
TGTGCCACCAGCAGAGCCGGCGGGGCCAATGAGCAGTTCTTC
>TRBV27|15|TRBD1|NA|TRBJ1-5
CASSPLPGQGAHPHF
TGTGCCAGCAGTCCCCTCCCGGGACAGGGGGCGCATCCGCATTTT
>TRBV5-1|14|NA|NA|TRBJ2-5
CASSTADRRETQYF
TGCGCCAGCAGCACAGCGGACCGTCGGGAGACCCAGTACTTC
>TRBV3-1/TRBV3-2|13|TRBD2|once|TRBJ2-1
CASSQGGGGEQFF
TGTGCCAGCAGCCAAGGCGGGGGAGGTGAGCAGTTCTTC
>TRBV27|15|TRBD1|NA|TRBJ1-2
CASSWGTGLDYGYTF
TGTGCCAGCAGTTGGGGGACAGGGTTGGACTATGGCTACACCTTC
>TRBV7-9|15|NA|NA|TRBJ2-3
CASSLVETATDTQYF
TGTGCCAGCAGCTTAGTAGAGACAGCCACAGATACGCAGTATTTT
>TRBV4-3|15|NA|NA|TRBJ1-1
CASSQMATLNTEAFF
TGCGCCAGCAGCCAAATGGCGACATTGAACACTGAAGCTTTCTTT
>TRBV27|17|TRBD1|few|TRBJ2-2
CASSPHRGRGNTGELFF
TGTGCCAGCAGCCCACACAGGGGGCGCGGGAACACCGGGGAGCTGTTTTTT
>TRBV28|13|TRBD1|NA|TRBJ1-6
CASRGQGNSPLHF
TGTGCCAGCAGGGGACAGGGGAATTCACCCCTCCACTTT
>TRBV12-3/TRBV12-4|13|NA|NA|TRBJ1-3
CASRVSSGNTIYF
TGTGCCAGCAGGGTGAGCTCTGGAAACACCATATATTTT
>TRBV6-6|15|NA|NA|TRBJ1-3
CASSSRQHSGNTIYF
TGTGCCAGCAGTTCTCGACAGCACTCTGGAAACACCATATATTTT
>TRBV6-2/TRBV6-3|15|TRBD2|NA|TRBJ2-1
CASSISLAAYNEQFF
TGTGCCAGCAGTATATCACTAGCGGCTTACAATGAGCAGTTCTTC
>TRBV28|15|NA|NA|TRBJ1-2
CASTSPPPGMDGYTF
TGTGCCAGCACTTCCCCTCCCCCAGGGATGGATGGCTACACCTTC
>TRBV2|11|NA|NA|TRBJ2-5
CASSEEETQYF
TGTGCCAGCAGTGAGGAGGAGACCCAGTACTTC
>TRBV28|13|TRBD2|NA|TRBJ2-5
CASSLPSGETQYF
TGTGCCAGCAGTTTACCTAGCGGGGAGACCCAGTACTTC
>TRBV13|14|TRBD1|NA|TRBJ1-1
CASSSRQGGTEAFF
TGTGCCAGCAGCTCCCGACAGGGGGGTACTGAAGCTTTCTTT
>TRBV7-8|14|NA|once|TRBJ1-3
CASSPQASGNTIYF
TGTGCCAGCAGCCCCCAGGCGTCCGGAAACACCATATATTTT
>TRBV6-6|13|NA|NA|TRBJ2-7
CASRDPGTGERNF
TGTGCCAGCAGAGATCCTGGGACGGGGGAGAGGAACTTC
>TRBV6-5|14|NA|NA|TRBJ1-6
CASSYSRGGSPLHF
TGTGCCAGCAGTTACTCGAGGGGGGGGTCACCCCTCCACTTT
>TRBV28|16|NA|NA|TRBJ2-3
CASSRGGVGFGDTQYF
TGTGCCAGCAGTCGAGGAGGGGTCGGGTTTGGAGATACGCAGTATTTT
>TRBV19|14|NA|NA|TRBJ1-2
CASSPNSQSGGYTF
TGTGCCAGTAGTCCCAACAGCCAAAGTGGGGGCTACACCTTC